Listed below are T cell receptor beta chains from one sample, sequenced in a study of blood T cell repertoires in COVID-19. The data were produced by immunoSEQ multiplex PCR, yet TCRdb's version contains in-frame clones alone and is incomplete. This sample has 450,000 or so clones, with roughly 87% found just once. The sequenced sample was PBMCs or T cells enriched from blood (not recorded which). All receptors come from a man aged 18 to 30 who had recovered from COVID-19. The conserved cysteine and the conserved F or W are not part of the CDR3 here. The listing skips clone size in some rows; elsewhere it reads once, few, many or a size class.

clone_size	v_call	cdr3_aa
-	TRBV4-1	ASSQAQVFNQPQH
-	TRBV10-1	ASSESSGGYTDTQY
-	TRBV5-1	ASSRDRDTEAF
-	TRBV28	ASSLGQGAEKLF
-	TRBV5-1	ASSLRDKGKVAKNIQY
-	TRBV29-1	SVGTDRYGYT
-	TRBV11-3	ASTPWGGTEAF
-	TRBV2	ASSEGQGKITEAF
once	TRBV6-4	ASSDSGSPLH
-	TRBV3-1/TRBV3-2	ASSQDWAGEAF
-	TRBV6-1	ASSERGRYNEQF
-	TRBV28	ASRGPRGQF
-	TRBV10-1	ASSEYRDQPQH
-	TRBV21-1	ASIRGVGYT
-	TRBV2	ASRSLAGVDTQY
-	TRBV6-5	ASMREAGYEQY
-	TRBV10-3	AISEALAPNTEAF
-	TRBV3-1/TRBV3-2	ASSPPGQGRAF
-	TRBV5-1	ASSLGQGPSYGYT
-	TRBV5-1	ASSLGLAGLGADTQY
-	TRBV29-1	SGGGNTEAF
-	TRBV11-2	ASRERESTDTQY
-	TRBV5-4	ASSLDRGGTEAF